This TCR beta chain was retrieved from a study of chemoradiotherapy in HPV16-positive cancers. Study-wide points: Candidate HPV-specific clones and E7-related TCR motifs grew in tumor during treatment.

With 5 bases removed from V and 5 bases from J, the gap between germline ends came to 10 bases. Germline V gene lookup returns CDR1 SGHAT and CDR2 FQNNGV. The CDR3 totals 14 residues. In regard to this clone: The antigen is undetermined.

Clones were read by immunoSEQ multiplex PCR, and TCRdb kept only the in-frame ones, dropping some. The sample lists about 21,000 clones; around 86% were seen once. The source was blood, collected from a patient who underwent chemoradiotherapy. The chain carries TRBV11-2 and TRBJ1-6; TRBD1 is a possible D gene (6 bases). The clonotype was recovered from a human donor with HPV-associated anogenital cancer. As DNA, the CDR3 is TGTGCCAGCAGCATCCGGGACAATAATTCACCCCTCCACTTT. Translated: CASSIRDNNSPLHF.